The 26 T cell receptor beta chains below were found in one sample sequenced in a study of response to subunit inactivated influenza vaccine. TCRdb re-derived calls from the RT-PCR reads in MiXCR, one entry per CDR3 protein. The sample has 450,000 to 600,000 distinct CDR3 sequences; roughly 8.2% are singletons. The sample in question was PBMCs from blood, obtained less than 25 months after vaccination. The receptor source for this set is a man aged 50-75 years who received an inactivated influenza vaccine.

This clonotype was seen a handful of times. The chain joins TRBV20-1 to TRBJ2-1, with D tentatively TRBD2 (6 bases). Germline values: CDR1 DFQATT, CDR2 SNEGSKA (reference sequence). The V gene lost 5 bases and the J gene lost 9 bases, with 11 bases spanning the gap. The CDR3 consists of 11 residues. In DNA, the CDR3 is TGCAGTGCTGGCCCGCGGGGTGAGCAGTTCTTC. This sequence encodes CSAGPRGEQFF.

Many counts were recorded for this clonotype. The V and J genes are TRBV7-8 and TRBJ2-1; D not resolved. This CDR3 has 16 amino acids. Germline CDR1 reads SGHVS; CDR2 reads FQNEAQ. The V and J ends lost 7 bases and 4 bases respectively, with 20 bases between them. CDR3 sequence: CASTPTGFPLYNEQFF. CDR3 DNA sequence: TGTGCCAGCACCCCGACGGGCTTCCCTCTGTACAATGAGCAGTTCTTC. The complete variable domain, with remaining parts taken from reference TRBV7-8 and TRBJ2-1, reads GAGVSQSPRYKVAKRGQDVALRCDPISGHVSLFWYQQALGQGPEFLTYFQNEAQLDKSGLPSDRFFAERPEGSVSTLKIQRTQQEDSAVYLCASTPTGFPLYNEQFFGPGTRLTVL.

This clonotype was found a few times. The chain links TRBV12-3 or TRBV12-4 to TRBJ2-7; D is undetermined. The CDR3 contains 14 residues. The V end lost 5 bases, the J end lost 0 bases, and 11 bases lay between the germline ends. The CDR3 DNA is TGTGCCAGCAGTCCCCAGCTACTCTCCTACGAGCAGTACTTC. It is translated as CASSPQLLSYEQYF.

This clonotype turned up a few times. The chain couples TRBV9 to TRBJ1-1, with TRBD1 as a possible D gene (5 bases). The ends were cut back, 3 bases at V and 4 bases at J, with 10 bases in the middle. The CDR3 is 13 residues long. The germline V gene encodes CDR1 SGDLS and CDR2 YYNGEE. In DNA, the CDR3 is TGTGCCAGCAGCGACACAGGACTCACTGAAGCTTTCTTT. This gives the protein CASSDTGLTEAFF.

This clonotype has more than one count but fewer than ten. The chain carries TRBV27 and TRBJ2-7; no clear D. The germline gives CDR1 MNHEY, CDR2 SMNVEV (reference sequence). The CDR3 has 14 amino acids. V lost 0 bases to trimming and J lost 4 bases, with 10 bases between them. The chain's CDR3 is CASSLSWQGYEQYF. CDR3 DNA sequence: TGTGCCAGCAGTTTATCTTGGCAAGGTTACGAGCAGTACTTC.

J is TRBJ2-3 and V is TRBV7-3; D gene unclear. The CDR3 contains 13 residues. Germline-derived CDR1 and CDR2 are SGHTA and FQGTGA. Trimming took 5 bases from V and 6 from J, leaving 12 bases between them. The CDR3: CASSLSRLDTQYF. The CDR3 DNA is TGTGCCAGCAGCCTCTCAAGGCTGGATACGCAGTATTTT.

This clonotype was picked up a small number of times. The CDR3 loop reads CASSQDGAVTLTDTQYF. As DNA, the CDR3 is TGTGCCAGCAGCCAAGATGGGGCAGTTACTCTCACAGATACGCAGTATTTT. This sequence joins TRBV3-1 and TRBJ2-3, with D tentatively TRBD1 (5 bases). The CDR3 loop spans 17 amino acids. CDR1 and CDR2 from the germline V gene are LGHDT and YNNKEL (reference sequence). Trimming took 0 bases from V and 2 from J, leaving 15 bases between them.

The DNA of the CDR3 is TGCGCCAGCAGCCAAGATCTGAGGACAGTGAGCAATCAGCCCCAGCATTTT. Translation: CASSQDLRTVSNQPQHF. This chain joins TRBV4-1 and TRBJ1-5; TRBD1 might be the D (6 bases). V shed 0 bases and J shed 1 base, with 13 bases lying between them. Germline V gene sequence: CDR1 MGHRA, CDR2 YSYEKL. The CDR3 is 17 amino acids.

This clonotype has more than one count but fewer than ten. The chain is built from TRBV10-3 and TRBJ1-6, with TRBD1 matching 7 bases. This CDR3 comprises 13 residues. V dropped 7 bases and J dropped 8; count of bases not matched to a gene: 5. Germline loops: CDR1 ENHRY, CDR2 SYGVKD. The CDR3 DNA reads TGTGCCATCAAGACAGGGTCGGATTCACCCCTCCACTTT. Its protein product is CAIKTGSDSPLHF.

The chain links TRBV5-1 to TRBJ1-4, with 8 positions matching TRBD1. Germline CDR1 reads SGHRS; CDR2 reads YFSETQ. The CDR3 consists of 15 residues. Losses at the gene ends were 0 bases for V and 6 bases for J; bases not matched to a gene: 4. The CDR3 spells CASSLGTGPYEKLFF. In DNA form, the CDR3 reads TGCGCCAGCAGCTTGGGGACAGGGCCATATGAAAAACTGTTTTTT.

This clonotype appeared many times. The chain's CDR3 is CASSPTGVGELFF. In DNA form, the CDR3 reads TGTGCCAGCAGTCCAACAGGGGTCGGGGAGCTGTTTTTT. V is TRBV5-5 and J is TRBJ2-2; 7 bases match TRBD1. This CDR3 contains 13 residues. The J segment lost 7 bases and the V segment lost 5 bases, leaving 5 bases of the junction unmatched. The germline V gene encodes CDR1 SGHKS and CDR2 YYEKEE (reference sequence).

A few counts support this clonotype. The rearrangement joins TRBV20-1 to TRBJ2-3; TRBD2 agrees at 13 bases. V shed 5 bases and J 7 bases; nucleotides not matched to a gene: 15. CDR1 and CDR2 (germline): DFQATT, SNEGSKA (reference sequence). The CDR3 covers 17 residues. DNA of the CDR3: TGCAGTGCTCTACTAGCGGGGGGGCTTTTTCCCCAGTATACGCAGTATTTT. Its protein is CSALLAGGLFPQYTQYF.

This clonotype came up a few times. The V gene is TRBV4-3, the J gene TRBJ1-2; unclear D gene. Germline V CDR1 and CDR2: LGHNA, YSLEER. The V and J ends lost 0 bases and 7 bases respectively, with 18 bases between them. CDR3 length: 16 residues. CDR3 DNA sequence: TGCGCCAGCAGCCAAGATTCTTCTCAGAGGTCCCCTGGCTACACCTTC. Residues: CASSQDSSQRSPGYTF.

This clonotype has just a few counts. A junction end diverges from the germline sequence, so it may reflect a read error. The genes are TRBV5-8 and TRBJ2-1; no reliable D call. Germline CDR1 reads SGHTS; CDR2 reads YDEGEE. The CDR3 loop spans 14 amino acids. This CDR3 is CASSFKISDNEQFF. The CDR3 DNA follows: TGTGCCAGCAGCTTTAAGATCTCCGACAATGAGCAGTTCTTC.

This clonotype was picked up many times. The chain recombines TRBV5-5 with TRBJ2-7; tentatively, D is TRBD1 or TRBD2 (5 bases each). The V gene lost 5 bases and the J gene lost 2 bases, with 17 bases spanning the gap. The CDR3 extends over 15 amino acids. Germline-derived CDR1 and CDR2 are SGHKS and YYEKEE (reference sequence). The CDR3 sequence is CASSNSGTATYEQYF. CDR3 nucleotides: TGTGCCAGCAGTAACTCCGGGACGGCAACCTACGAGCAGTACTTC. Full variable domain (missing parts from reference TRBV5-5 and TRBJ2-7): DAGVTQSPTHLIKTRGQQVTLRCSPISGHKSVSWYQQVLGQGPQFIFQYYEKEERGRGNFPDRFSARQFPNYSSELNVNALLLGDSALYLCASSNSGTATYEQYFGPGTRLTVT.

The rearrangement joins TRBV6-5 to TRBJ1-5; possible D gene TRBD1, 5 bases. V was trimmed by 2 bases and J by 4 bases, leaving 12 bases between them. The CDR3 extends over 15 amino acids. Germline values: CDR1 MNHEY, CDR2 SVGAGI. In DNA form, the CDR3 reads TGTGCCAGCAGTTACAGCCAGGGCTCGAATCAGCCCCAGCATTTT. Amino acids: CASSYSQGSNQPQHF.

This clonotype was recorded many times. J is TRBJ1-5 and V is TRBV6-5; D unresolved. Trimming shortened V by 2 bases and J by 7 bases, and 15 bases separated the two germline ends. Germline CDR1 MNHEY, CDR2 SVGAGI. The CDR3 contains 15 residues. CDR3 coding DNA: TGTGCCAGCAGTTACAGCGCAGGTCTAAGGCAGCCCCAGCATTTT. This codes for CASSYSAGLRQPQHF.

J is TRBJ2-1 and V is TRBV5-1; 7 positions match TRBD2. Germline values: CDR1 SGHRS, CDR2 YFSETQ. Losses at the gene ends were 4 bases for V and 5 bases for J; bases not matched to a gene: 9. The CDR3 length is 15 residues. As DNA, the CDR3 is TGCGCCAGCAGCAAACGGGCTAGCGGCCACAATGAGCAGTTCTTC. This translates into CASSKRASGHNEQFF.

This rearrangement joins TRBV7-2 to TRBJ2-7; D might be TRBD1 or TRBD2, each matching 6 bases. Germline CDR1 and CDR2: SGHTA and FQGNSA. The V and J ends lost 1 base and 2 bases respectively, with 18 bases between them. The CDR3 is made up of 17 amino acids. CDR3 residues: CASSLVGGGGSPYEQYF. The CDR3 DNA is TGTGCCAGCAGCTTAGTAGGCGGAGGGGGGTCCCCCTACGAGCAGTACTTC.

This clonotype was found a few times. The CDR3 nucleotides are TGTGCCAGCAGCAAGGGACAGGGGGGCAATCAGCCCCAGCATTTT. It codes for CASSKGQGGNQPQHF. The genes are TRBV5-5 and TRBJ1-5; TRBD1 agrees at 11 bases. CDR1 SGHKS and CDR2 YYEKEE come from the germline V gene (reference sequence). Trimming removed 4 bases from V and 2 bases from J; junction bases left unmatched: 2. This CDR3 has 15 residues.

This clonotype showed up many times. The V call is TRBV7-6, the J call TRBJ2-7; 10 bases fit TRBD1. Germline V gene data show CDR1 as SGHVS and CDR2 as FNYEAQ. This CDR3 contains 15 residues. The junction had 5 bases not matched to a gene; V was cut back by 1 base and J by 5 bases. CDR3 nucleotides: TGTGCCAGCAGCTTAGGGACAGGGGGTGTCGACGAGCAGTACTTC. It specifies CASSLGTGGVDEQYF.

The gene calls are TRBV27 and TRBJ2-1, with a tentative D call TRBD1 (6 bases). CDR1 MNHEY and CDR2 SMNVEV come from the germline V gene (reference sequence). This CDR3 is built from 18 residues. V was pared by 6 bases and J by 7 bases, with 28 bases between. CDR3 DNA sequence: TGTGCCAGCAGCCCAGCTGGAGTTCAACCAAAGGGGGTGAATGAGCAGTTCTTC. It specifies CASSPAGVQPKGVNEQFF.

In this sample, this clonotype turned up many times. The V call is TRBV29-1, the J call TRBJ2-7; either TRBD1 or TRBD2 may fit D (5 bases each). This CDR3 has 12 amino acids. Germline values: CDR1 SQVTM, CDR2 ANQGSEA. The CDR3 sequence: CILKGRRYEQYF. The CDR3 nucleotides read TGCATCCTTAAGGGGAGACGCTACGAGCAGTACTTC.

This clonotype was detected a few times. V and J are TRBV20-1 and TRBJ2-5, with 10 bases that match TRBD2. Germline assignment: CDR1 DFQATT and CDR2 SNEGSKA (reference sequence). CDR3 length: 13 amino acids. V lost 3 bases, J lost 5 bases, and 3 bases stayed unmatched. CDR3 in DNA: TGCAGTGCTAGTGATAGCGGGAGGGAGACCCAGTACTTC. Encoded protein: CSASDSGRETQYF.

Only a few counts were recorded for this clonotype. The CDR3 loop reads CSARDPTSGVYNEQFF. In DNA form, the CDR3 reads TGCAGTGCTAGAGATCCGACTAGCGGGGTCTACAATGAGCAGTTCTTC. The rearrangement links TRBV20-1 to TRBJ2-1, with 11 positions matching TRBD2. J lost 3 bases, V lost 0 bases, and 4 bases had no gene match. The CDR3 length is 16 residues. Germline CDR1 DFQATT, CDR2 SNEGSKA (reference sequence).

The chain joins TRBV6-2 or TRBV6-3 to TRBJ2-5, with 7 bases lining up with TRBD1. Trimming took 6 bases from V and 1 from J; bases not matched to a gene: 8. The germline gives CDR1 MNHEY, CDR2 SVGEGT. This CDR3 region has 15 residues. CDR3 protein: CASSQTGTAQETQYF. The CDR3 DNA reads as TGTGCCAGCAGCCAAACCGGGACAGCCCAAGAGACCCAGTACTTC.